The present TCR beta chain was sequenced within a study of T cells after yellow fever vaccination. Study-level points and caveats: At 95% to 98% for CD4 and roughly 87% for CD8, most primary-vaccination clones showed up again after the booster. A faster peak, day 5 versus 15, was reached by the weaker secondary response.

Trimming took off 3 bases at V and 4 bases at J, with 9 bases between the two ends. Germline V lookup: CDR1 SGHTA, CDR2 FQGTGA. This CDR3 spans 13 amino acids. Points on this clonotype: The target antigen is unknown.

Using its own MiXCR run on the 5' RACE reads, TCRdb lists one record per CDR3 protein. This table has approximately 300,000 distinct CDR3 sequences, about 10% appearing once. The material sequenced was CD4+ T cells sorted from PBMCs, taken 45 days after the yellow fever booster vaccination. The sequence derives from a man aged 18 to 30 who received the YFV17D yellow fever vaccine. This rearrangement joins TRBV7-3 to TRBJ1-1; unclear D gene. The CDR3 region has the DNA TGTGCCAGCAGCTTGGAGGAAACCACTGAAGCTTTCTTT. This translates into CASSLEETTEAFF.